The clone carrying this T cell receptor beta chain was observed a handful of times. Its target is unknown. The data belong to a study of CD8 T cells in ankylosing spondylitis. Overall study findings and caveats: Reportedly, significant enrichment of disease-linked clones occurred in matched ankylosing spondylitis synovial fluid. What seemed typical of ankylosing spondylitis blood was a TCR beta motif built from eight highly homologous variants.

The germline V gene has CDR1 ENHRY and CDR2 SYGVKD. The ends lost 1 base at V and 6 bases at J; junction bases unmatched: 11. This CDR3 comprises 17 residues. For TCR beta, libraries came from quantitative 5'-RACE with molecular barcodes. TCRdb reanalysed the 5' RACE reads using MiXCR and keeps one entry per CDR3 protein. The sample carries hundreds of thousands of distinct CDR3 sequences, 20% recorded once. The chain links TRBV10-3 to TRBJ2-1; 8 bases fit TRBD2. The source of this sequence is a male donor with ankylosing spondylitis or in good health (not recorded which). The source material was blood, either unsorted or a sorted T cell fraction (not recorded which). The chain's CDR3 is CAISEWDVLAGPNEQFF. CDR3 sequence (DNA): TGTGCCATCAGTGAGTGGGACGTGTTAGCGGGGCCCAATGAGCAGTTCTTC.